One and the same sample provided the 32 T cell receptor beta chains below, sequenced in a study of regulatory T cells in long-lasting Graves disease. Time point: newly diagnosed GD, antithyroid drugs for less than 3 months. Following extraction of RNA from PBMCs, that RNA was used to make the TCR library. Sequencing libraries for TCR beta were prepared with iRepertoire HTBI primers and Arm-PCR of CDR3 regions. One entry per CDR3 protein, called by TCRdb with MiXCR from the multiplex PCR reads. The table records under 700,000 distinct CDR3 sequences, 15% to 20% of them present only once. This same sample was also part of a study on T cells in Graves' hyperthyroidism and ophthalmopathy.

Sequenced here: peripheral blood mononuclear cells (PBMCs), sampled at new diagnosis, from a patient treated with antithyroid drugs. All receptors derive from a woman aged 40-65 years with Graves disease.

This clonotype was counted at least ten times. J is TRBJ2-1 and V is TRBV14, with D unclear. Trimming stripped 5 bases from V and 12 bases from J, with 20 bases between. CDR3 length: 14 residues. Germline CDR1 is SGHDN and CDR2 is FVKESK. The CDR3 protein is CASSTIRLPGGQFF. The CDR3 coding sequence is TGTGCCAGCAGCACTATAAGGTTGCCTGGCGGGCAGTTCTTC.

This clonotype was detected ten times or more. This chain connects TRBV20-1 to TRBJ2-3, with 12 bases fitting TRBD2. The V segment lost 4 bases and the J segment 3 bases; nucleotides outside the gene matches: 14. The CDR3 length is 18 residues. Germline V gene sequence: CDR1 DFQATT, CDR2 SNEGSKA (reference sequence). CDR3 sequence reads: CSANTPLGLAGLTDTQYF. The CDR3, as DNA: TGCAGTGCTAATACACCCTTGGGACTAGCGGGTCTAACAGATACGCAGTATTTT.

This clonotype was detected a few times. CDR3: CASSPGGRARDTIYF. CDR3 in DNA: TGTGCCAGCTCACCGGGTGGAAGGGCGCGGGACACCATATATTTT. This chain joins TRBV18 and TRBJ1-3; no reliable D call. Trimming shortened V by 3 bases and J by 8 bases, and 17 bases separated the two germline ends. The CDR3 spans 15 residues. The V gene's germline CDR1 is KGHSH and CDR2 LQKENI.

A single count supports this clonotype. V is TRBV28 and J is TRBJ2-3, with 9 nucleotides matching TRBD2. This CDR3 spans 16 amino acids. Germline V gives CDR1 MDHEN, CDR2 SYDVKM. V shed 1 base and J 4 bases; nucleotides not matched to a gene: 6. CDR3 in amino acids: CASSLSAGGSPDTQYF. In DNA, the CDR3 is TGTGCCAGCAGTTTATCAGCGGGGGGTTCCCCAGATACGCAGTATTTT.

At least ten counts were recorded for this clonotype. This chain connects TRBV20-1 to TRBJ2-1; possible D gene TRBD1, 6 bases. CDR1 DFQATT and CDR2 SNEGSKA come from the germline V gene (reference sequence). V was pared by 1 base and J by 0 bases, with 16 bases between. The CDR3 sequence is 17 residues long. CDR3: CSARVSRGSSSYNEQFF. The DNA for the CDR3 is TGCAGTGCTAGAGTATCGAGGGGGTCGAGCTCCTACAATGAGCAGTTCTTC.

The rearrangement uses TRBV5-1 and TRBJ1-1; 8 bases agree with TRBD1. Losses at the gene ends were 0 bases for V and 4 bases for J; bases not matched to a gene: 14. CDR1 SGHRS and CDR2 YFSETQ come from the germline V gene. This CDR3 is built from 18 residues. Here the CDR3 DNA reads TGCGCCAGCAGCTTGGCACCCACAGGGGGTGGGGATTTCACTGAAGCTTTCTTT. Translated: CASSLAPTGGGDFTEAFF. Together with reference TRBV5-1 and TRBJ1-1, the CDR3 gives the full variable domain: KAGVTQTPRYLIKTRGQQVTLSCSPISGHRSVSWYQQTPGQGLQFLFEYFSETQRNKGNFPGRFSGRQFSNSRSEMNVSTLELGDSALYLCASSLAPTGGGDFTEAFFGQGTRLTVV.

This clonotype has ten or more counts. V usage is TRBV12-3 or TRBV12-4 and J usage is TRBJ1-1, with a possible D match to TRBD1 (6 bases). This CDR3 contains 14 residues. Trimming took off 1 base at V and 1 base at J, with 7 bases between the two ends. CDR3 residues: CASSLEQGNTEAFF. CDR3 bases: TGTGCCAGCAGTTTAGAACAGGGGAACACTGAAGCTTTCTTT.

The chain carries TRBV25-1 and TRBJ2-2; D is ambiguous. Germline values: CDR1 MGHDK, CDR2 SYGVNS. V dropped 3 bases and J dropped 1 base, with 3 bases sitting between them. The CDR3 totals 13 residues. Here the CDR3 DNA reads TGTGCCAGCAGTGACAAGAACACCGGGGAGCTGTTTTTT. As protein: CASSDKNTGELFF.

The V gene is TRBV10-3, the J gene TRBJ1-4; TRBD1 is a possible D gene (5 bases). The V gene's germline CDR1 is ENHRY and CDR2 SYGVKD. The CDR3 is 13 amino acids. The V and J ends lost 4 bases and 8 bases respectively, with 11 bases between them. The CDR3 loop is CAISARTSEKLFF. The CDR3 DNA follows: TGTGCCATCAGTGCCCGGACAAGCGAAAAACTGTTTTTT.

This clonotype was counted between two and nine times. V usage is TRBV5-6 and J usage is TRBJ2-7; D is perhaps TRBD1 (6 bases). Trimming left V 2 bases short and J 0 bases short, with 9 bases between. CDR1 is SGHDT, CDR2 YYEEEE, per germline. The CDR3 runs 14 residues. The CDR3 DNA follows: TGTGCCAGCAGCTTAATACAGGGCTCCTACGAGCAGTACTTC. This encodes CASSLIQGSYEQYF.

This clonotype was seen once. The chain couples TRBV13 to TRBJ2-7; D perhaps matches TRBD2 (5 bases). V lost 8 bases and J 2 bases, leaving 16 bases between the germline ends. This CDR3 has 14 residues. Per germline, CDR1 PRHDT and CDR2 FYEKMQ (reference sequence). The CDR3 region is CASCRTGSTYEQYF. The CDR3 coding sequence is TGTGCCAGCTGCCGAACGGGGTCTACCTACGAGCAGTACTTC.

This clonotype was found many times. The chain links TRBV27 to TRBJ1-1; D perhaps matches TRBD1 (5 bases). The CDR3 covers 14 residues. The V gene's germline CDR1 is MNHEY and CDR2 SMNVEV (reference sequence). V was trimmed by 3 bases and J by 2 bases, leaving 10 bases between them. The CDR3 DNA is TGTGCCAGCAGTTTGGCGCGGGACAACACTGAAGCTTTCTTT. This encodes CASSLARDNTEAFF.

There are many counts of this clonotype. The V call is TRBV11-2, the J call TRBJ2-4; D is unclear. V lost 5 bases and J lost 6, with 14 bases in between. Germline-derived CDR1 and CDR2 are SGHAT and FQNNGV. The CDR3 is 14 residues long. Here the CDR3 DNA reads TGTGCCAGCAGCCTACGTCGCAGCCTAAACATTCAGTACTTC. Protein: CASSLRRSLNIQYF.

The V and J genes are TRBV5-1 and TRBJ1-1, with D hard to call. V was trimmed by 2 bases and J by 5 bases, leaving 16 bases between them. This CDR3 is built from 15 residues. CDR1 SGHRS and CDR2 YFSETQ come from the germline V gene. CDR3 in amino acids: CASSFIGVGWTEAFF. In DNA form, the CDR3 reads TGCGCCAGCAGCTTTATCGGGGTGGGGTGGACTGAAGCTTTCTTT.

This clonotype has a count of ten or more. The DNA for the CDR3 is TGTGCCAGCAGCCCCGAGCGGTGGTCGGGGGAAAGGCAAAACACTGAAGCTTTCTTT. Translation: CASSPERWSGERQNTEAFF. The rearrangement uses TRBV7-2 and TRBJ1-1, with TRBD1 as a possible D gene (5 bases). Trimming cost V 5 bases and J 2 bases, with 27 bases left between them. Germline V gene lookup returns CDR1 SGHTA and CDR2 FQGNSA. CDR3 length equals 19 residues.

This clonotype occurred many times. The genes are TRBV3-1 and TRBJ2-7, with 12 bases that match TRBD2. The CDR3 sequence is 15 residues long. Trimming at V came to 5 bases and at J to 0 bases, leaving 2 bases not matched to a gene. CDR1 LGHDT and CDR2 YNNKEL come from the germline V gene (reference sequence). The CDR3 region is CASSRTSGVSYEQYF. CDR3 in DNA: TGTGCCAGCAGCAGGACTAGCGGGGTCTCCTACGAGCAGTACTTC.

This clonotype appeared a few times. This chain joins TRBV27 and TRBJ2-1, with D unclear. V dropped 10 bases and J dropped 5 bases, with 15 bases sitting between them. CDR3 length equals 13 residues. In germline, CDR1 is MNHEY, CDR2 SMNVEV (reference sequence). CDR3 sequence: CATQISLHNEQFF. The CDR3 region has the DNA TGTGCCACTCAGATATCCCTTCACAATGAGCAGTTCTTC.

This clonotype was found many times. The CDR3 here is CATQRGGRLNTEAFF. CDR3 DNA: TGTGCCACGCAACGGGGAGGTCGCTTGAACACTGAAGCTTTCTTT. V and J are TRBV2 and TRBJ1-1, with no clear D. The V end lost 10 bases, the J end lost 0 bases, and 18 bases lay between the germline ends. This CDR3 has 15 residues. CDR1 and CDR2 from the germline V gene are SNHLY and FYNNEI.

This chain links TRBV25-1 with TRBJ2-4, with TRBD1 identical over 8 bases. Germline loops: CDR1 MGHDK, CDR2 SYGVNS. Trimming removed 7 bases from V and 1 base from J; junction bases left unmatched: 6. The CDR3 has 15 residues. Here the CDR3 DNA reads TGTGCCAGCAACAGGGGGATCGCCGCCAAAAACATTCAGTACTTC. Translated: CASNRGIAAKNIQYF.

This clonotype was recorded at least ten times. CDR3 sequence: CASSQDRTLGYEQYF. In DNA form, the CDR3 reads TGCGCCAGCAGCCAAGACAGGACCCTCGGCTACGAGCAGTACTTC. The chain recombines TRBV4-1 with TRBJ2-7; D gene uncertain. Looked up from germline, CDR1 is MGHRA and CDR2 is YSYEKL. The CDR3 runs 15 residues. V was clipped by 0 bases and J by 3 bases, with 12 bases between them.

The genes are TRBV19 and TRBJ1-5; D gene uncertain. From germline, CDR1 is LNHDA and CDR2 SQIVND (reference sequence). CDR3 length: 13 residues. Trimming removed 9 bases from V and 3 bases from J, with 12 bases in between. CDR3 DNA sequence: TGTGCCAGCTCGGTTGTCGACAATCAGCCCCAGCATTTT. It is translated as CASSVVDNQPQHF.

In this sample, this clonotype turned up a few times. The chain couples TRBV11-2 to TRBJ1-4; D not certain. The germline V and J ends were trimmed by 5 bases and 8 bases, with 18 bases remaining between them. Germline loops: CDR1 SGHAT, CDR2 FQNNGV. CDR3 length equals 15 residues. CDR3 DNA sequence: TGTGCCAGCAGCACCGTGACCGGGGTGACCGAAAAACTGTTTTTT. Encoded protein: CASSTVTGVTEKLFF. Full variable domain (remainder filled in from reference TRBV11-2 and TRBJ1-4): EAGVAQSPRYKIIEKRQSVAFWCNPISGHATLYWYQQILGQGPKLLIQFQNNGVVDDSQLPKDRFSAERLKGVDSTLKIQPAKLEDSAVYLCASSTVTGVTEKLFFGSGTQLSVL.

The chain carries TRBV15 and TRBJ2-1; TRBD2 aligns across 7 bases. Trimming took 5 bases from V and 10 from J; bases not matched to a gene: 8. Germline V gives CDR1 LNHNV, CDR2 YYDKDF (reference sequence). This CDR3 has 13 amino acids. The CDR3 DNA sequence: TGTGCCACCAGCGTGGGGGGGAAGGGCGAGCAGTTCTTC. It codes for CATSVGGKGEQFF. The full variable domain, with the rest looked up from reference TRBV15 and TRBJ2-1, is DAMVIQNPRYQVTQFGKPVTLSCSQTLNHNVMYWYQQKSSQAPKLLFHYYDKDFNNEADTPDNFQSRRPNTSFCFLDIRSPGLGDTAMYLCATSVGGKGEQFFGPGTRLTVL.

This clonotype was found many times. V and J are TRBV28 and TRBJ2-2; D is possibly TRBD1 or TRBD2 (5 bases each). Germline V gives CDR1 MDHEN, CDR2 SYDVKM. Trimming took 5 bases from V and 0 from J, leaving 13 bases between them. The CDR3 length is 16 residues. CDR3 loop: CASSARGRANTGELFF. The CDR3 DNA reads TGTGCCAGCAGTGCCCGGGGACGGGCGAACACCGGGGAGCTGTTTTTT.

The CDR3 nucleotides read TGTGCCAGCAGCTTAAACAGGGTGGCTGAAGCTTTCTTT. Residues: CASSLNRVAEAFF. The gene calls are TRBV6-1 and TRBJ1-1, with D tentatively TRBD1 (6 bases). Germline CDR1 reads MNHNS; CDR2 reads SASEGT. The CDR3 runs 13 residues. V lost 6 bases and J 6 bases, leaving 14 bases between the germline ends.

This clonotype was recorded many times. The genes are TRBV20-1 and TRBJ2-1, with no clear D. The CDR3 spans 13 residues. Germline V lookup: CDR1 DFQATT, CDR2 SNEGSKA (reference sequence). V lost 0 bases, J lost 9 bases, and 12 bases lay in between. The CDR3 coding sequence is TGCAGTGCTAGAGATCCCCCCAAAGCTGAGCAGTTCTTC. It encodes CSARDPPKAEQFF.

This clonotype appeared many times. This chain joins TRBV6-5 and TRBJ1-3; unclear D gene. The germline gives CDR1 MNHEY, CDR2 SVGAGI. The CDR3 length is 13 residues. The ends were cut back, 4 bases at V and 2 bases at J, with 6 bases in the middle. For the CDR3, the DNA is TGTGCCAGCAGTTCTGAGGCTGGAAACACCATATATTTT. Translating gives CASSSEAGNTIYF.

V and J are TRBV19 and TRBJ1-6; no reliable D call. Looked up from germline, CDR1 is LNHDA and CDR2 is SQIVND (reference sequence). Trimming removed 6 bases from V and 7 bases from J, with 13 bases in between. The length of the CDR3 is 14 residues. The DNA of the CDR3 is TGTGCCAGTAGGCTGACGGCTCAAAATTCACCCCTCCACTTT. Amino acid sequence: CASRLTAQNSPLHF.

This chain links TRBV5-1 with TRBJ2-7, with D tentatively TRBD1 (6 bases). The germline V gene encodes CDR1 SGHRS and CDR2 YFSETQ. This CDR3 region has 14 residues. The V gene lost 2 bases and the J gene lost 3 bases, with 12 bases spanning the gap. In DNA form, the CDR3 reads TGCGCCAGCAGCTTCTTGGACAGCATCTACGAGCAGTACTTC. This encodes CASSFLDSIYEQYF.

This clonotype has ten or more counts. V and J are TRBV18 and TRBJ1-2; D possibly corresponds to TRBD1 (6 bases). This CDR3 contains 15 residues. The germline V and J ends were trimmed by 2 bases and 4 bases, with 14 bases remaining between them. The germline V gene has CDR1 KGHSH and CDR2 LQKENI. The CDR3: CASSPKDRRAYGYTF. The CDR3 DNA follows: TGTGCCAGCTCACCAAAAGACAGGAGAGCCTATGGCTACACCTTC. Filled out from reference TRBV18 and TRBJ1-2, the complete variable domain reads NAGVMQNPRHLVRRRGQEARLRCSPMKGHSHVYWYRQLPEEGLKFMVYLQKENIIDESGMPKERFSAEFPKEGPSILRIQQVVRGDSAAYFCASSPKDRRAYGYTFGSGTRLTVV.

A note on this clonotype: A much bigger clone sits one base away, suggesting this may be a read error. CDR3 coding DNA: TGTGCCAGCAGCTACAAGGGTGGAGCTCCCTACGAGCGGTACTTC. It yields the protein CASSYKGGAPYERYF. The V call is TRBV11-2, the J call TRBJ2-7, with D uncertain. This CDR3 region has 15 residues. Looked up from germline, CDR1 is SGHAT and CDR2 is FQNNGV.

The table lists this clonotype with a few counts. At one boundary the junction diverges from the germline segment, which might be a read error. V gene TRBV4-1 combines with J gene TRBJ2-4; TRBD2 matches 8 bases. CDR3 length: 14 residues. Germline CDR1 MGHRA, CDR2 YSYEKL. The DNA for the CDR3 is TGCGCCAGCAGCCAAGATACACTAGCGGCCCCTCGGGGCTTC. Translated, it gives CASSQDTLAAPRGF.